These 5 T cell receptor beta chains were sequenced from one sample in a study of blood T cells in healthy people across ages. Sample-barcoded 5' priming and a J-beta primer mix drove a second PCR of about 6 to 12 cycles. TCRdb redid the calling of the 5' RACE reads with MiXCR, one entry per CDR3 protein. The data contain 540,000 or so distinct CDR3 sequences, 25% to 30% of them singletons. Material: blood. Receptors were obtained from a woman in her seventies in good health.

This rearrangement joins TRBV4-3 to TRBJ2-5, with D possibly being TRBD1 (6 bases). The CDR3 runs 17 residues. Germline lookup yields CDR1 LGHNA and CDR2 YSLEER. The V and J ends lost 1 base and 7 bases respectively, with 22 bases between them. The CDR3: CASSQAIDHEVGGTQYF. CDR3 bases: TGCGCCAGCAGCCAAGCGATAGACCACGAAGTAGGGGGGACCCAGTACTTC.

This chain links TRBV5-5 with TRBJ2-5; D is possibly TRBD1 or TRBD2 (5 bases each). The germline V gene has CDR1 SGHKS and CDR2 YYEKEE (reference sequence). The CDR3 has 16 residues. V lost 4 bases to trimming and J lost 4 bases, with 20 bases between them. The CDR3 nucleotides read TGTGCCAGCAGCCTGGGGGTCCGCTCCTCGGGAGAGACCCAGTACTTC. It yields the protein CASSLGVRSSGETQYF.

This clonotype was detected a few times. CDR3 DNA sequence: TGTGCCAGCAGCTTAATACAGGGCGAGCAGTACTTC. Encoded protein: CASSLIQGEQYF. The chain has TRBV7-9 and TRBJ2-5; weak D call: TRBD1 (6 bases). The closer fit of TRBJ2-7 to the DNA end suggests the J call may be wrong. Germline values: CDR1 SEHNR, CDR2 FQNEAQ (reference sequence). The CDR3 loop spans 12 amino acids.

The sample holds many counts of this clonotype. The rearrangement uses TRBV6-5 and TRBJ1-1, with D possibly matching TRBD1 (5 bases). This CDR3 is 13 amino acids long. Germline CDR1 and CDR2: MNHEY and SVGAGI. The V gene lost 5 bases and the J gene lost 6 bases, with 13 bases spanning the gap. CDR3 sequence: CASSPPGGAEAFF. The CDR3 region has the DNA TGTGCCAGCAGTCCTCCGGGGGGAGCTGAAGCTTTCTTT.

The CDR3 protein is CASSRGGTNEQFF. As DNA, the CDR3 is TGTGCCAGCAGCCGGGGTGGGACCAATGAGCAGTTCTTC. V is TRBV7-3 and J is TRBJ2-1; the D gene could be TRBD1 or TRBD2 (5 bases each). Germline-derived CDR1 and CDR2 are SGHTA and FQGTGA. V was shortened by 5 bases and J by 6 bases, with 11 bases between the two germline ends. The CDR3 loop spans 13 amino acids. The variable domain in full, with the rest retrieved from reference TRBV7-3 and TRBJ2-1, is GAGVSQTPSNKVTEKGKYVELRCDPISGHTALYWYRQSLGQGPEFLIYFQGTGAADDSGLPNDRFFAVRPEGSVSTLKIQRTERGDSAVYLCASSRGGTNEQFFGPGTRLTVL.